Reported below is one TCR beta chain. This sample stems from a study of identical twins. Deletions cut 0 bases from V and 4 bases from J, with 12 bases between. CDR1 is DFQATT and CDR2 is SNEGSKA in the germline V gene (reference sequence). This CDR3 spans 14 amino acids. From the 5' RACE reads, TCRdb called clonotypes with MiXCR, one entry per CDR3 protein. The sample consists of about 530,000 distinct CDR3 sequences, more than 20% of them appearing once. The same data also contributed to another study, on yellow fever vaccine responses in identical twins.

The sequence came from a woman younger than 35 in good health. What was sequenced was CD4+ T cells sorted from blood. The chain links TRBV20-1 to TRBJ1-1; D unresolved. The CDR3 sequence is CSARDPGMGTEAFF. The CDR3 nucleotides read TGCAGTGCTAGAGATCCGGGGATGGGCACTGAAGCTTTCTTT.